The following is a T cell receptor beta chain sequence with its context. Germline CDR1 reads SGHRS; CDR2 reads YFSETQ. V lost 2 bases and J lost 4; bases outside the gene matches: 6. This CDR3 has 15 residues. The data derive from a study of memory CD4+ T cells and cytomegalovirus serostatus. TCRdb's table, derived via immunoSEQ multiplex PCR, lists solely in-frame clones and lacks some. The sample gives over 75,000 clones, about 80% of which show up once; around 3.6% is in the top ten. The sort gate was single viable CD3+CD4+CD8-CD45RO+ cells for memory CD4+ T cells. The sequence came from an adult in good health and CMV-seropositive. The rearrangement uses TRBV5-1 and TRBJ2-1; 7 bases agree with TRBD2. The source material was memory CD4+ T cells from blood. The CDR3 coding sequence is TGCGCCAGCAGCTTCGAAGGAGCGGGGTACAATGAGCAGTTCTTC. Protein product: CASSFEGAGYNEQFF.